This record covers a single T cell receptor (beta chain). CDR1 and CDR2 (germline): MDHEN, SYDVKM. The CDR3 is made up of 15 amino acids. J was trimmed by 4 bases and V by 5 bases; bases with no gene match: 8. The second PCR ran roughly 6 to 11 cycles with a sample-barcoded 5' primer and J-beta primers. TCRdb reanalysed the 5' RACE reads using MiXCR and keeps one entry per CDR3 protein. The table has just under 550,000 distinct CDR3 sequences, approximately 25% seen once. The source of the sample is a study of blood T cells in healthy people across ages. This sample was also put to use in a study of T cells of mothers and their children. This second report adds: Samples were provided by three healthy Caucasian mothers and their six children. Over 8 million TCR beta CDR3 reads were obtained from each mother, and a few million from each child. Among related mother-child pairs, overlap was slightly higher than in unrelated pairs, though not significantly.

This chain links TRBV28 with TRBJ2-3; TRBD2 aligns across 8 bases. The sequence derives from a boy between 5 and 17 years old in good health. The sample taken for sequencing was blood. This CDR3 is CASSLGLASPDTQYF. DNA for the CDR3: TGTGCCAGCAGTCTCGGACTAGCTTCCCCAGATACGCAGTATTTT.